These T cell receptor beta chains were read from a single sample in a study of spatial heterogeneity in lung cancer. TCRdb fed the 5' RACE reads into MiXCR, producing one record per CDR3 protein. The data contain tens of thousands of distinct CDR3 sequences, less than 6.5% of them singletons. Sequencing used PBMCs, obtained at surgery. These receptors originate from a female donor with early-stage non-small cell lung cancer. Both conserved end residues are part of each CDR3. The D gene is left open where the match is weak. The size entry is marked missing in some rows and otherwise reads once, few, many or a size class.

d_call: -
v_call: TRBV6-2/TRBV6-3
clone_size: -
j_call: TRBJ1-6
cdr3_aa: CASSGLTQSSYNSPLHF
cdr3_nt: TGTGCCAGCAGTGGACTTACACAGAGCTCCTATAATTCACCCCTCCACTTT

d_call: -
v_call: TRBV7-3
clone_size: many
j_call: TRBJ2-7
cdr3_aa: CASSLSVAASYEQYF
cdr3_nt: TGTGCCAGCAGCTTAAGTGTAGCGGCCTCCTACGAGCAGTACTTC

d_call: -
v_call: TRBV9
clone_size: many
j_call: TRBJ2-3
cdr3_aa: CASSVDGLGGAIDTQYF
cdr3_nt: TGTGCCAGCAGCGTAGATGGTTTAGGGGGGGCCATAGATACGCAGTATTTT

d_call: -
v_call: TRBV6-2/TRBV6-3
clone_size: -
j_call: TRBJ1-4
cdr3_aa: CASRPLAISNEKLFF
cdr3_nt: TGTGCCAGCAGGCCACTCGCGATTTCCAATGAAAAACTGTTTTTT

d_call: -
v_call: TRBV10-3
clone_size: many
j_call: TRBJ1-1
cdr3_aa: CAMNSPGIGPGTEAFF
cdr3_nt: TGTGCCATGAACTCTCCAGGTATCGGGCCCGGCACTGAAGCTTTCTTT

d_call: -
v_call: TRBV30
clone_size: -
j_call: TRBJ2-7
cdr3_aa: CAWSVVPLQGGEQYF
cdr3_nt: TGTGCCTGGAGTGTAGTTCCCCTCCAGGGAGGCGAGCAGTACTTC

d_call: TRBD2
v_call: TRBV7-6
clone_size: once
j_call: TRBJ2-1
cdr3_aa: CASSLGTSDYNEQFF
cdr3_nt: TGTGCCAGCAGCTTAGGGACTAGCGATTACAATGAGCAGTTCTTC

d_call: TRBD2
v_call: TRBV3-1
clone_size: many
j_call: TRBJ2-5
cdr3_aa: CASSQRLAGGPQETQYF
cdr3_nt: TGTGCCAGCAGCCAACGCCTGGCGGGGGGCCCTCAAGAGACCCAGTACTTC

d_call: -
v_call: TRBV9
clone_size: many
j_call: TRBJ2-2
cdr3_aa: CASSVGSPGELFF
cdr3_nt: TGTGCCAGCAGCGTAGGGTCACCCGGGGAGCTGTTTTTT

d_call: -
v_call: TRBV20-1
clone_size: few
j_call: TRBJ2-1
cdr3_aa: CSAPVSGYEQFF
cdr3_nt: TGCAGTGCCCCGGTTAGCGGTTATGAGCAGTTCTTC

d_call: -
v_call: TRBV27
clone_size: many
j_call: TRBJ2-7
cdr3_aa: CASTPRAPRQVGIIPYEQYF
cdr3_nt: TGTGCCAGCACCCCAAGGGCGCCTCGACAGGTCGGTATTATCCCCTACGAGCAGTACTTC

d_call: TRBD2
v_call: TRBV4-1
clone_size: few
j_call: TRBJ2-4
cdr3_aa: CASSQGWEGRENIQYF
cdr3_nt: TGCGCCAGCAGCCAAGGTTGGGAGGGGAGAGAGAACATTCAGTACTTC

d_call: -
v_call: TRBV11-3
clone_size: -
j_call: TRBJ1-1
cdr3_aa: CASSQNRDGSEAFF
cdr3_nt: TGTGCCAGCAGTCAAAACCGGGACGGTTCTGAAGCTTTCTTT

d_call: TRBD2
v_call: TRBV28
clone_size: many
j_call: TRBJ2-1
cdr3_aa: CASSPGLDYNEQFF
cdr3_nt: TGTGCCAGCAGCCCGGGACTAGACTACAATGAGCAGTTCTTC

d_call: -
v_call: TRBV11-1
clone_size: many
j_call: TRBJ2-2
cdr3_aa: CASSLGTNRNTGELFF
cdr3_nt: TGTGCCAGCAGCCTAGGGACAAACCGTAACACCGGGGAGCTGTTTTTT

d_call: -
v_call: TRBV7-9
clone_size: -
j_call: TRBJ1-1
cdr3_aa: CASSLRPGAEVRAFF
cdr3_nt: TGTGCCAGCAGCTTAAGACCAGGAGCGGAGGTGAGGGCTTTCTTT

d_call: TRBD1
v_call: TRBV6-5
clone_size: few
j_call: TRBJ1-6
cdr3_aa: CASSYSTGLNSPLHF
cdr3_nt: TGTGCCAGCAGTTACTCGACAGGGCTGAATTCACCCCTCCACTTT

d_call: TRBD2
v_call: TRBV24-1
clone_size: many
j_call: TRBJ2-4
cdr3_aa: CATSDLAGGGIQYF
cdr3_nt: TGTGCCACCAGTGATTTGGCAGGCGGGGGCATTCAGTACTTC

d_call: TRBD1
v_call: TRBV20-1
clone_size: many
j_call: TRBJ1-2
cdr3_aa: CSARDRATAGYTF
cdr3_nt: TGCAGTGCTAGGGACAGGGCTACCGCTGGCTACACCTTC

d_call: TRBD1
v_call: TRBV7-6
clone_size: -
j_call: TRBJ1-6
cdr3_aa: CASSLQGQGESPLHF
cdr3_nt: TGTGCCAGCAGCTTACAAGGACAGGGCGAATCACCCCTCCACTTT

d_call: TRBD1
v_call: TRBV20-1
clone_size: -
j_call: TRBJ1-1
cdr3_aa: CSARPPTGVNTEAFF
cdr3_nt: TGCAGTGCTAGACCCCCGACAGGGGTGAACACTGAAGCTTTCTTT

d_call: -
v_call: TRBV6-6
clone_size: many
j_call: TRBJ2-1
cdr3_aa: CASSYRSYNEQFF
cdr3_nt: TGTGCCAGCAGTTACCGGTCCTACAATGAGCAGTTCTTC

d_call: -
v_call: TRBV4-2
clone_size: many
j_call: TRBJ1-6
cdr3_aa: CASSPRQAGSPLHF
cdr3_nt: TGTGCCAGCAGCCCCCGACAGGCCGGGTCACCCCTCCACTTT

d_call: -
v_call: TRBV10-3
clone_size: many
j_call: TRBJ2-7
cdr3_aa: CAAGQTDPYEQYF
cdr3_nt: TGTGCCGCTGGACAGACGGATCCTTACGAGCAGTACTTC

d_call: -
v_call: TRBV12-3/TRBV12-4
clone_size: many
j_call: TRBJ1-6
cdr3_aa: CASSLRGPLHF
cdr3_nt: TGTGCCAGCAGTTTAAGAGGGCCCCTCCACTTT

d_call: TRBD2
v_call: TRBV7-9
clone_size: many
j_call: TRBJ2-1
cdr3_aa: CASSSRLLAGGKYNEQFF
cdr3_nt: TGTGCCAGCAGCTCCCGATTATTAGCGGGGGGGAAGTACAATGAGCAGTTCTTC

d_call: TRBD1
v_call: TRBV24-1
clone_size: many
j_call: TRBJ2-1
cdr3_aa: CATSDLQGQGNEQFF
cdr3_nt: TGTGCCACCAGTGATTTGCAGGGACAGGGAAATGAGCAGTTCTTC

d_call: -
v_call: TRBV2
clone_size: many
j_call: TRBJ2-3
cdr3_aa: CASSEQGRSTDTQYF
cdr3_nt: TGTGCCAGCAGTGAACAGGGGCGAAGCACAGATACGCAGTATTTT

d_call: -
v_call: TRBV12-3/TRBV12-4
clone_size: -
j_call: TRBJ1-2
cdr3_aa: CASSRDGYGYTF
cdr3_nt: TGTGCCAGCAGTAGGGACGGCTATGGCTACACCTTC

d_call: -
v_call: TRBV12-3/TRBV12-4
clone_size: many
j_call: TRBJ2-1
cdr3_aa: CASSRRRGQNAAAQFF
cdr3_nt: TGTGCCAGCAGTCGACGACGGGGCCAGAATGCAGCGGCGCAGTTCTTC

d_call: TRBD1
v_call: TRBV20-1
clone_size: few
j_call: TRBJ2-4
cdr3_aa: CSARGQGDIQYF
cdr3_nt: TGCAGTGCTAGGGGACAGGGGGACATTCAGTACTTC

d_call: TRBD1
v_call: TRBV12-3/TRBV12-4
clone_size: -
j_call: TRBJ1-1
cdr3_aa: CASSPGQTKLNTEAFF
cdr3_nt: TGTGCCAGCAGTCCGGGACAGACAAAGTTGAACACTGAAGCTTTCTTT

d_call: -
v_call: TRBV12-3/TRBV12-4
clone_size: many
j_call: TRBJ2-3
cdr3_aa: CASIPGLLTDTQYF
cdr3_nt: TGTGCCAGCATCCCTGGACTCCTGACAGATACGCAGTATTTT

d_call: -
v_call: TRBV20-1
clone_size: many
j_call: TRBJ1-5
cdr3_aa: CSARRTGLRAFGQPQHF
cdr3_nt: TGCAGTGCTAGGCGAACAGGGTTGAGGGCTTTTGGTCAGCCCCAGCATTTT

d_call: TRBD1
v_call: TRBV4-3
clone_size: many
j_call: TRBJ1-1
cdr3_aa: CASSQDGTAGTEAFF
cdr3_nt: TGCGCCAGCAGCCAAGATGGGACAGCAGGCACTGAAGCTTTCTTT

d_call: -
v_call: TRBV9
clone_size: few
j_call: TRBJ2-3
cdr3_aa: CASSPRTVRGDTQYF
cdr3_nt: TGTGCCAGCAGCCCCCGGACAGTACGTGGAGATACGCAGTATTTT

d_call: TRBD1
v_call: TRBV27
clone_size: many
j_call: TRBJ2-7
cdr3_aa: CASSGTGPYEQYF
cdr3_nt: TGTGCCAGCTCAGGGACAGGGCCCTACGAGCAGTACTTC